Described below is a single T cell receptor beta chain sequence and its context. CDR1 is SGHNT, CDR2 YYREEE, per germline (reference sequence). The V gene lost 3 bases and the J gene lost 1 base, with 10 bases spanning the gap. The CDR3 spans 14 residues. Following RNA extraction, reverse transcription yielded cDNA that acted as the sequencing template. TCRdb's table, derived via immunoSEQ multiplex PCR, lists solely in-frame clones and lacks some. The data hold about 19,000 clones, with just under 60% observed a single time. The data belong to a study of CD8+ T cells in alopecia areata. Treatment denoted: oral pan-JAK inhibitor, 5-10 mg twice daily. Researchers gathered lesional scalp punch biopsies and peripheral blood from patients with alopecia areata.

The source of this sequence is a human donor with alopecia areata. The chain is built from TRBV5-4 and TRBJ1-1; perhaps TRBD1 as D (6 bases). This specimen consisted of skin, obtained at week 4, from a patient treated with tofacitinib. Here the CDR3 DNA reads TGTGCCAGCAGCTCAGTGACAGGGAACACTGAAGCTTTCTTT. This encodes CASSSVTGNTEAFF. Full variable domain (rest looked up from reference TRBV5-4 and TRBJ1-1): ETGVTQSPTHLIKTRGQQVTLRCSSQSGHNTVSWYQQALGQGPQFIFQYYREEENGRGNFPPRFSGLQFPNYSSELNVNALELDDSALYLCASSSVTGNTEAFFGQGTRLTVV.